Listed here are 23 T cell receptor beta chains from one sample, sequenced in a study of T cells in Graves' hyperthyroidism and ophthalmopathy. The CDR3 regions of TCR beta were amplified from RNA transcripts. HTBI primers were employed in a first-round RT-PCR of the TCR CDR3. Each CDR3 protein is one row after TCRdb ran MiXCR on the multiplex PCR reads. In the table there are about 400,000 distinct CDR3 sequences, more than 15% of which are singletons. Sequenced sample: blood. The receptor set was obtained from a woman younger than 35 with Graves' hyperthyroidism that later progressed to Graves' ophthalmopathy.

The rearrangement links TRBV7-6 to TRBJ2-7; 8 positions match TRBD2. The germline gives CDR1 SGHVS, CDR2 FNYEAQ. The CDR3 is 15 residues long. The V and J ends lost 0 bases and 1 base, in that order; junction bases with no gene match: 2. This CDR3 is CASSLAAGVSYEQYF. CDR3 nucleotide sequence: TGTGCCAGCAGCTTAGCAGCGGGAGTTTCCTACGAGCAGTACTTC.

This chain connects TRBV4-1 to TRBJ1-2, with D perhaps matching TRBD1 (6 bases). Germline V gene data show CDR1 as MGHRA and CDR2 as YSYEKL. The CDR3 spans 16 residues. V lost 3 bases, J lost 5 bases, and 19 bases lay in between. The CDR3 here is CASSQSPVRQGYGYTF. CDR3 DNA sequence: TGCGCCAGCAGCCAGAGCCCAGTTCGGCAGGGGTATGGCTACACCTTC.

This clonotype was seen at least ten times. This chain connects TRBV24-1 to TRBJ2-7; D perhaps matches TRBD1 (6 bases). This CDR3 contains 14 residues. Deletions cut 9 bases from V and 9 bases from J, with 23 bases between. CDR1 is KGHDR and CDR2 is SFDVKD in the germline V gene. The CDR3 DNA sequence: TGTGCCACCTCTTTTCCCGGACAGCCGAAAGGGCAGTACTTC. Translating gives CATSFPGQPKGQYF.

Many counts were recorded for this clonotype. The chain recombines TRBV2 with TRBJ2-2; unclear D gene. The germline V gene has CDR1 SNHLY and CDR2 FYNNEI. Trimming took 3 bases from V and 5 from J, leaving 4 bases between them. The CDR3 consists of 12 residues. CDR3: CASSEFTGELFF. Written as DNA, the CDR3 is TGTGCCAGCAGTGAGTTTACCGGGGAGCTGTTTTTT.

This clonotype was seen repeatedly, ten times or more. The chain combines TRBV20-1 with TRBJ2-1; TRBD2 agrees at 13 bases. The CDR3 runs to 14 residues. CDR1 is DFQATT, CDR2 SNEGSKA, per germline (reference sequence). The V segment lost 4 bases and the J segment 8 bases; nucleotides outside the gene matches: 5. CDR3 bases: TGCAGTGCTACGACTAGCGGGAGGATTGATGAGCAGTTCTTC. The encoded protein is CSATTSGRIDEQFF.

The sample holds many counts of this clonotype. V usage is TRBV30 and J usage is TRBJ1-2; D call uncertain. The CDR3 runs to 10 residues. Germline V gene data show CDR1 as GTSNPN and CDR2 as SVGIG (reference sequence). V lost 5 bases and J 8 bases, leaving 9 bases between the germline ends. CDR3 protein: CAWQGNGYTF. In DNA form, the CDR3 reads TGTGCCTGGCAAGGGAACGGCTACACCTTC.

The sample holds many counts of this clonotype. V and J are TRBV2 and TRBJ2-7; either TRBD1 or TRBD2 may fit D (5 bases each). CDR1 and CDR2 (germline): SNHLY, FYNNEI. V was trimmed by 7 bases and J by 2 bases, leaving 15 bases between them. CDR3 length: 14 residues. CDR3 in amino acids: CASIRDPVAYEQYF. The CDR3 DNA sequence: TGTGCCAGCATCCGGGACCCGGTGGCCTACGAGCAGTACTTC.

The genes are TRBV5-5 and TRBJ2-2; tentatively, D is TRBD2 (6 bases). The CDR3 contains 14 residues. V lost 4 bases to trimming and J lost 15 bases, with 22 bases between them. Germline V CDR1 and CDR2: SGHKS, YYEKEE (reference sequence). In DNA, the CDR3 is TGTGCCAGCAGCCCCACCGCCGGGCCAGGCGGGGTGTTTTTT. Translation gives CASSPTAGPGGVFF.

This clonotype was seen a handful of times. This rearrangement joins TRBV27 to TRBJ1-2; 8 bases fit TRBD1. The germline V gene encodes CDR1 MNHEY and CDR2 SMNVEV (reference sequence). The CDR3 has 13 amino acids. The V and J ends lost 7 bases and 6 bases, in that order; junction bases with no gene match: 7. The CDR3 DNA follows: TGTGCCAGCACATCCAGGGGGCAAGATGGCTACACCTTC. This codes for CASTSRGQDGYTF.

For the CDR3, the DNA is TGTGCCAGCAGTAAACAGCCCGATTCTAATGAAAAACTGTTTTTT. Protein: CASSKQPDSNEKLFF. The chain has TRBV6-2 or TRBV6-3 and TRBJ1-4, with D uncertain. The CDR3 covers 15 residues. The germline V gene encodes CDR1 MNHEY and CDR2 SVGEGT. V gave up 5 bases and J gave up 3 bases, with 13 bases separating them.

This clonotype was found many times. V and J are TRBV28 and TRBJ1-2; D not resolved. This CDR3 comprises 13 residues. Germline lookup yields CDR1 MDHEN and CDR2 SYDVKM. Trimming pared 5 bases from V and 4 bases from J, leaving 11 bases between. This chain's CDR3 is CASSPEPFYGYTF. Written as DNA, the CDR3 is TGTGCCAGCAGTCCGGAGCCTTTCTATGGCTACACCTTC.

This clonotype showed up many times. This chain connects TRBV5-6 to TRBJ1-2, with D possibly being TRBD1 (5 bases). The V gene's germline CDR1 is SGHDT and CDR2 YYEEEE. CDR3 length: 14 amino acids. Trimming took off 3 bases at V and 8 bases at J, with 17 bases between the two ends. The CDR3 coding sequence is TGTGCCAGCAGCTCAACGCAGGGAGTCGGGGGCTACACCTTC. Amino acids: CASSSTQGVGGYTF. The full variable domain, in which reference TRBV5-6 and TRBJ1-2 provide the parts outside the CDR3, is DAGVTQSPTHLIKTRGQQVTLRCSPKSGHDTVSWYQQALGQGPQFIFQYYEEEERQRGNFPDRFSGHQFPNYSSELNVNALLLGDSALYLCASSSTQGVGGYTFGSGTRLTVV.

There are a few counts of this clonotype. V gene TRBV4-1 combines with J gene TRBJ2-3, with D hard to call. The V and J ends lost 6 bases and 3 bases respectively, with 10 bases between them. CDR1 and CDR2 (germline): MGHRA, YSYEKL. The CDR3 length is 13 residues. CDR3 loop: CASSQIGTDTQYF. DNA for the CDR3: TGCGCCAGCAGTCAAATCGGTACAGATACGCAGTATTTT.

In this sample, this clonotype turned up many times. The chain is built from TRBV15 and TRBJ1-2, with no clear D. V was clipped by 7 bases and J by 2 bases, with 14 bases between them. The CDR3 length is 14 residues. Germline lookup yields CDR1 LNHNV and CDR2 YYDKDF (reference sequence). CDR3 nucleotides: TGTGCCACCACCCTGGACTTAGCAAACTATGGCTACACCTTC. Its protein is CATTLDLANYGYTF.

This sequence joins TRBV5-1 and TRBJ2-5, with 11 nucleotides matching TRBD2. The trim removed 4 bases at V and 3 bases at J, leaving 5 bases unmatched. Germline V gene lookup returns CDR1 SGHRS and CDR2 YFSETQ. This CDR3 has 15 residues. CDR3 in amino acids: CASSHSGRAEETQYF. The CDR3 DNA reads as TGCGCCAGCAGCCATAGCGGGAGGGCCGAAGAGACCCAGTACTTC.

The chain carries TRBV4-3 and TRBJ2-7; D is uncertain. Per germline, CDR1 LGHNA and CDR2 YSLEER. The CDR3 length is 14 residues. Deletions cut 1 base from V and 2 bases from J, with 9 bases between. The CDR3 here is CASSQVPKTYEQYF. In DNA form, the CDR3 reads TGCGCCAGCAGCCAAGTTCCCAAGACCTACGAGCAGTACTTC.

The chain employs TRBV7-9 and TRBJ2-7; a weak D match, TRBD2 (6 bases). The germline CDR1 and CDR2 sequences are SEHNR and FQNEAQ (reference sequence). V was pared by 2 bases and J by 3 bases, with 11 bases between. The CDR3 sequence is 14 residues long. CDR3 nucleotides: TGTGCCAGCAGCTTACACGGGAGAGGCTACGAGCAGTACTTC. Translated: CASSLHGRGYEQYF.

In its sample, this clonotype was seen many times. The chain joins TRBV20-1 to TRBJ1-1, with D hard to call. The CDR3 is made up of 13 amino acids. Germline V lookup: CDR1 DFQATT, CDR2 SNEGSKA (reference sequence). V lost 3 bases, J lost 8 bases, and 16 bases lay in between. The CDR3: CSASRERYLEAFF. CDR3 bases: TGCAGTGCTAGCCGGGAGCGTTACTTGGAAGCTTTCTTT.

This clonotype was observed many times. V usage is TRBV28 and J usage is TRBJ1-2; D perhaps matches TRBD1 (5 bases). The CDR3 is 14 amino acids. V dropped 8 bases and J dropped 3 bases, with 16 bases sitting between them. The germline V gene has CDR1 MDHEN and CDR2 SYDVKM. The CDR3: CASSWGGSDYGYTF. CDR3 in DNA: TGTGCCAGCTCCTGGGGGGGGTCGGACTATGGCTACACCTTC.

This clonotype has a count of ten or more. This rearrangement joins TRBV12-3 or TRBV12-4 to TRBJ2-1, with D possibly TRBD2 on 5 matching bases. V lost 6 bases, J lost 6 bases, and 18 bases lay in between. This CDR3 spans 15 amino acids. The CDR3 coding sequence is TGTGCCAGCAGCCTGGTATGGGCCAGCGGCAATGAGCAGTTCTTC. As protein: CASSLVWASGNEQFF.

The gene calls are TRBV7-9 and TRBJ1-2, with TRBD1 as a possible D gene (6 bases). This CDR3 spans 15 amino acids. Germline loops: CDR1 SEHNR, CDR2 FQNEAQ (reference sequence). V gave up 5 bases and J gave up 2 bases, with 15 bases separating them. CDR3 sequence reads: CASSGSRGGNYGYTF. CDR3 DNA: TGTGCCAGCAGCGGTTCCAGGGGAGGAAACTATGGCTACACCTTC.

This clonotype came up many times. The chain uses TRBV20-1 and TRBJ2-3, with TRBD1 matching 10 bases. In germline, CDR1 is DFQATT, CDR2 SNEGSKA (reference sequence). After removal of 0 bases from V and 3 bases from J, the junction contained 12 bases not matched to a gene. The CDR3 loop spans 18 amino acids. The CDR3 sequence is CSARDDPGQGLPTDTQYF. The DNA of the CDR3 is TGCAGTGCTAGAGATGACCCGGGACAGGGGTTGCCGACAGATACGCAGTATTTT.

This clonotype was seen at least ten times. This chain uses TRBV20-1 with TRBJ2-3; D unresolved. V was cut by 1 base and J by 1 base, with 12 bases left in between. Germline V lookup: CDR1 DFQATT, CDR2 SNEGSKA (reference sequence). The CDR3 has 15 residues. The CDR3, as DNA: TGCAGTGCTAGAGCCGTAGCACCGGGCACAGATACGCAGTATTTT. Its translation: CSARAVAPGTDTQYF.